Shown below are 21 T cell receptor beta chains from a single sample sequenced in a study of CD8 T cells in seronegative destructive rheumatoid arthritis (TCRdb year 2020). To prepare the library, the immunoSEQ multiplex PCR assay was applied. Held by TCRdb, this immuneACCESS table contains in-frame sequences only and omits some clones. Under half of the omission traces to an unresolved V gene where checked; the cause of the rest is unknown. The sample table shows 13,000 or so clones, and 83% are seen once. Around a quarter of the sample is taken by the ten largest. The sequenced sample was CD8+ T cells from blood. The receptors stem from a woman aged 30-50 years with seronegative destructive rheumatoid arthritis.

The chain joins TRBV9 to TRBJ2-3; D is possibly TRBD1 (6 bases). Trimming took 4 bases from V and 3 from J, leaving 15 bases between them. CDR1 is SGDLS and CDR2 is YYNGEE in the germline V gene. The CDR3 has 15 residues. The CDR3 DNA sequence: TGTGCCAGCAGCCTTGCGAACAGGGTAACAGATACGCAGTATTTT. It codes for CASSLANRVTDTQYF. Supplemented by reference TRBV9 and TRBJ2-3, the full variable domain reads DSGVTQTPKHLITATGQRVTLRCSPRSGDLSVYWYQQSLDQGLQFLIQYYNGEERAKGNILERFSAQQFPDLHSELNLSSLELGDSALYFCASSLANRVTDTQYFGPGTRLTVL.

V gene TRBV14 combines with J gene TRBJ1-4, with unresolved D. Germline CDR1 is SGHDN and CDR2 is FVKESK. The CDR3 extends over 16 amino acids. Trimming shortened V by 0 bases and J by 0 bases, and 8 bases separated the two germline ends. Written as DNA, the CDR3 is TGTGCCAGCAGCCAAGAGTCTTTTACAACTAATGAAAAACTGTTTTTT. Its translation: CASSQESFTTNEKLFF.

This chain connects TRBV27 to TRBJ1-1; 11 bases agree with TRBD1. Losses at the gene ends were 0 bases for V and 4 bases for J; bases not matched to a gene: 13. The CDR3 spans 19 residues. Germline loops: CDR1 MNHEY, CDR2 SMNVEV (reference sequence). CDR3 coding DNA: TGTGCCAGCAGTTTATCGGGAGGGACAGGGGGACTCCCAGGCACTGAAGCTTTCTTT. As protein: CASSLSGGTGGLPGTEAFF.

This clone has just a few counts. The chain combines TRBV10-3 with TRBJ1-5; D gene ambiguous. The CDR3 length is 15 residues. Germline CDR1 and CDR2: ENHRY and SYGVKD. V was pared by 4 bases and J by 3 bases, with 13 bases between. The DNA of the CDR3 is TGTGCCATCAGTGTTACGGGAGAGTTCAATCAGCCCCAGCATTTT. It specifies CAISVTGEFNQPQHF.

The rearrangement uses TRBV6-5 and TRBJ2-3; D is possibly TRBD2 (5 bases). V was clipped by 7 bases and J by 6 bases, with 17 bases between them. The germline V gene encodes CDR1 MNHEY and CDR2 SVGAGI. The CDR3 loop spans 14 amino acids. The CDR3: CASMWTPDADTQYF. The CDR3, as DNA: TGTGCCAGCATGTGGACTCCCGATGCGGATACGCAGTATTTT.

This chain connects TRBV5-6 to TRBJ2-5; the D is unclear. Germline V lookup: CDR1 SGHDT, CDR2 YYEEEE. This CDR3 is 14 amino acids long. Trimming removed 4 bases at V and 7 bases at J, with 17 bases between. In DNA, the CDR3 is TGTGCCAGCAGCGTGGAGACTGGATATGGGACCCAGTACTTC. It encodes CASSVETGYGTQYF.

The chain is built from TRBV4-2 and TRBJ1-4; D is ambiguous. The germline gives CDR1 LGHNA, CDR2 YNFKEQ. The CDR3 covers 15 residues. The V gene lost 2 bases and the J gene lost 0 bases, with 7 bases spanning the gap. The CDR3 DNA reads TGTGCCAGCAGCCAAAACTTTCCAACTAATGAAAAACTGTTTTTT. It codes for CASSQNFPTNEKLFF.

This clone came up a few times. The J gene is TRBJ2-3, the V gene TRBV11-3; 9 bases fit TRBD2. With 5 bases clipped from V and 0 bases from J, the junction kept 9 bases outside the gene matches. The CDR3 runs to 17 residues. In germline, CDR1 is SGHNT, CDR2 YENEEA. In DNA, the CDR3 is TGTGCCAGCAGCCCTTCCGGGACTAGCCAAAGCACAGATACGCAGTATTTT. This gives the protein CASSPSGTSQSTDTQYF.

The rearrangement joins TRBV29-1 to TRBJ2-6, with 8 bases lining up with TRBD1. The CDR3 totals 18 residues. J was trimmed by 1 base and V by 0 bases; bases with no gene match: 8. The germline gives CDR1 SQVTM, CDR2 ANQGSEA. CDR3 DNA: TGCAGCGTTGAAGATGAGGCAGGGGGCGCTTCTGGGGCCAACGTCCTGACTTTC. Translation gives CSVEDEAGGASGANVLTF.

CDR3 sequence reads: CASSDRGLQETQYF. As DNA, the CDR3 is TGTGCCAGCAGTGACAGGGGGTTACAAGAGACCCAGTACTTC. J is TRBJ2-5 and V is TRBV5-4; 9 bases are a match to TRBD1. The J segment lost 2 bases and the V segment lost 5 bases, leaving 4 bases of the junction unmatched. This CDR3 has 14 amino acids. From germline, CDR1 is SGHNT and CDR2 YYREEE (reference sequence).

The chain links TRBV18 to TRBJ1-3; D gene ambiguous. V was shortened by 2 bases and J by 8 bases, with 13 bases between the two germline ends. The germline gives CDR1 KGHSH, CDR2 LQKENI. This CDR3 has 14 amino acids. The CDR3 is CASSPRELAYTIYF. CDR3 coding DNA: TGTGCCAGCTCACCAAGGGAGCTCGCATACACCATATATTTT.

The chain couples TRBV19 to TRBJ1-5, with D possibly being TRBD1 (6 bases). Germline values: CDR1 LNHDA, CDR2 SQIVND (reference sequence). This CDR3 region has 13 residues. Trimming took off 10 bases at V and 6 bases at J, with 16 bases between the two ends. The CDR3 nucleotides are TGTGCCACCAGGGAGGGGGGGTTTCAGCCCCAGCATTTT. Amino acids: CATREGGFQPQHF.

V gene TRBV5-1 combines with J gene TRBJ2-5; 7 nucleotides line up with TRBD2. Germline values: CDR1 SGHRS, CDR2 YFSETQ. Losses at the gene ends were 0 bases for V and 4 bases for J; bases not matched to a gene: 6. This CDR3 comprises 15 residues. This CDR3 reads CASSLVGSGGETQYF. The CDR3 nucleotides read TGCGCCAGCAGCTTGGTGGGCTCGGGGGGAGAGACCCAGTACTTC.

The chain combines TRBV11-2 with TRBJ2-1; a possible D gene is TRBD1 (5 bases). The CDR3 contains 13 residues. V was trimmed by 7 bases and J by 5 bases, leaving 12 bases between them. Germline V CDR1 and CDR2: SGHAT, FQNNGV. This CDR3 is CASTGLGDNEQFF. The CDR3 region has the DNA TGTGCCAGCACCGGGCTAGGGGACAATGAGCAGTTCTTC.

J is TRBJ2-3 and V is TRBV28; TRBD2 aligns across 12 bases. CDR3 length: 15 residues. CDR1 is MDHEN and CDR2 is SYDVKM in the germline V gene. V gave up 6 bases and J gave up 5 bases; unmatched junction bases: 6. This CDR3 reads CASSTGLAGRDTQYF. For the CDR3, the DNA is TGTGCCAGCAGCACCGGACTAGCGGGGAGAGATACGCAGTATTTT.

The CDR3 sequence is CASIMGGEQFF. DNA of the CDR3: TGTGCCAGCATCATGGGGGGTGAGCAGTTCTTC. This rearrangement joins TRBV25-1 to TRBJ2-1, with TRBD2 as a possible D gene (6 bases). V shed 7 bases and J shed 9 bases, with 10 bases lying between them. The V gene's germline CDR1 is MGHDK and CDR2 SYGVNS. The CDR3 has 11 amino acids. The whole variable domain, filled in from reference TRBV25-1 and TRBJ2-1, reads EADIYQTPRYLVIGTGKKITLECSQTMGHDKMYWYQQDPGMELHLIHYSYGVNSTEKGDLSSESTVSRIRTEHFPLTLESARPSHTSQYLCASIMGGEQFFGPGTRLTVL.

The chain couples TRBV5-1 to TRBJ1-5; no definite D call. V was cut by 0 bases and J by 4 bases, with 11 bases left in between. This CDR3 contains 15 residues. Germline V lookup: CDR1 SGHRS, CDR2 YFSETQ. The CDR3 DNA reads TGCGCCAGCAGCTTGGGAGGGCTTGGGAATCAGCCCCAGCATTTT. It specifies CASSLGGLGNQPQHF.

The chain employs TRBV19 and TRBJ1-1; TRBD1 is a possible D gene (6 bases). This CDR3 is built from 15 residues. Germline assignment: CDR1 LNHDA and CDR2 SQIVND (reference sequence). Trimming pared 3 bases from V and 0 bases from J, leaving 11 bases between. CDR3 bases: TGTGCCAGTAGTATTGGTCAGGGGTTGAACACTGAAGCTTTCTTT. Protein product: CASSIGQGLNTEAFF.

CDR3 DNA: TGTGCCAGCAGCAACGGGGGGGAGCTGTTTTTT. Translation: CASSNGGELFF. This chain joins TRBV28 and TRBJ2-2; no clear D. CDR3 length: 11 residues. Germline V CDR1 and CDR2: MDHEN, SYDVKM. V lost 6 bases to trimming and J lost 8 bases, with 7 bases between them.

This clone came up a few times. The rearrangement joins TRBV29-1 to TRBJ2-7; 7 bases fit TRBD1. The CDR3 covers 13 residues. CDR1 and CDR2 (germline): SQVTM, ANQGSEA. Trimming cost V 7 bases and J 0 bases; bases outside gene matches: 6. The CDR3 sequence is CSASGTDSYEQYF. The CDR3 DNA is TGCAGCGCATCCGGGACAGACTCCTACGAGCAGTACTTC.

The DNA of the CDR3 is TGTGCCATCAGTGAGGGCGGGGGGGCAGGAGAGACCCAGTACTTC. Protein: CAISEGGGAGETQYF. The rearrangement joins TRBV10-3 to TRBJ2-5; the match to TRBD2 covers 9 bases. J gave up 4 bases and V 2 bases, and 5 bases lay outside the gene matches. Germline values: CDR1 ENHRY, CDR2 SYGVKD. The CDR3 runs 15 residues.